The next 5 T cell receptor beta chains were all read from a single sample in a study of beta chain features in type 1 diabetes. The study's findings and limits: Moderate but significant shortening of TCRB CDR3s was recorded in all four CD4+ subsets from Type 1 diabetes patients.

Expressed TCRB transcripts were sequenced after all isolated RNA was converted to cDNA. The protocol was immunoSEQ multiplex PCR, while the TCRdb copy is restricted to in-frame clones and leaves out a portion. The sample contains some 330,000 clones, roughly an eighth of which appear only once. These receptors have no known antigen. The specimen sequenced was naive CD4+ T cells from blood. Receptors were obtained from a woman aged 18-35 years with type 1 diabetes.

The chain combines TRBV28 with TRBJ1-1; D uncertain. The CDR3 runs to 11 residues. Germline V gene sequence: CDR1 MDHEN, CDR2 SYDVKM. The V end was cut by 8 bases, the J end by 4 bases, with 8 bases between. CDR3 nucleotide sequence: TGTGCCAGCGGTCGAGGCACTGAAGCTTTCTTT. Translated, it gives CASGRGTEAFF. Full variable domain (outside the CDR3, taken from reference TRBV28 and TRBJ1-1): DVKVTQSSRYLVKRTGEKVFLECVQDMDHENMFWYRQDPGLGLRLIYFSYDVKMKEKGDIPEGYSVSREKKERFSLILESASTNQTSMYLCASGRGTEAFFGQGTRLTVV.

This clone was observed a few times. The chain uses TRBV5-1 and TRBJ1-2; a possible D gene is TRBD1 (6 bases). The V gene's germline CDR1 is SGHRS and CDR2 YFSETQ. The ends were cut back, 4 bases at V and 3 bases at J, with 16 bases in the middle. The CDR3 extends over 15 amino acids. CDR3 bases: TGCGCCAGCAGCCCAGACAGGATAATTGACTATGGCTACACCTTC. Protein product: CASSPDRIIDYGYTF.

The V call is TRBV5-4, the J call TRBJ1-1; 10 positions agree with TRBD1. After removal of 5 bases from V and 5 bases from J, the junction contained 9 bases not matched to a gene. Germline CDR1 is SGHNT and CDR2 is YYREEE (reference sequence). The CDR3 covers 15 residues. DNA for the CDR3: TGTGCCAGCAGATCGGGACAGGGGTCGTGGACTGAAGCTTTCTTT. Translated: CASRSGQGSWTEAFF.

The chain employs TRBV4-1 and TRBJ2-4, with a weak D call TRBD2 (7 bases). V was pared by 3 bases and J by 8 bases, with 20 bases between. The CDR3 loop spans 16 amino acids. CDR1 is MGHRA and CDR2 is YSYEKL in the germline V gene. The CDR3 region has the DNA TGCGCCAGCAGCCACCGAGTACAGGGAGGGGAGCACATTCAGTACTTC. Protein product: CASSHRVQGGEHIQYF.

This clone appeared a few times. This chain uses TRBV7-2 with TRBJ2-1; D may be TRBD2 (6 bases). This CDR3 is built from 15 residues. Germline CDR1 reads SGHTA; CDR2 reads FQGNSA. V gave up 2 bases and J gave up 8 bases, with 16 bases separating them. CDR3 nucleotides: TGTGCCAGCAGCTTAAGCTCCCCGGGGAGGCATGAGCAGTTCTTC. Translated, it gives CASSLSSPGRHEQFF. Filled out from reference TRBV7-2 and TRBJ2-1, the complete variable domain reads GAGVSQSPSNKVTEKGKDVELRCDPISGHTALYWYRQSLGQGLEFLIYFQGNSAPDKSGLPSDRFSAERTGGSVSTLTIQRTQQEDSAVYLCASSLSSPGRHEQFFGPGTRLTVL.